The next 8 T cell receptor beta chains were all read from a single sample in a study of blood T cell repertoires in COVID-19. Clones were read by immunoSEQ multiplex PCR, and TCRdb kept only the in-frame ones, dropping some. This sample has fewer than 400,000 clones, with about nine tenths found just once. Sequencing was done on a sample of PBMCs or T cells enriched from blood (not recorded which). All receptors come from a woman aged 25-40 years who had recovered from COVID-19.

This clone came up once. The V and J genes are TRBV7-6 and TRBJ1-1; TRBD1 agrees at 8 bases. This CDR3 has 14 residues. Trimming at V came to 4 bases and at J to 4 bases, leaving 5 bases not matched to a gene. Germline-derived CDR1 and CDR2 are SGHVS and FNYEAQ. The CDR3 DNA reads TGTGCCAGCAGCTCCTTTACAGGGGGCACTGAAGCTTTCTTT. This sequence encodes CASSSFTGGTEAFF.

V gene TRBV29-1 combines with J gene TRBJ2-1; D gene unclear. Germline V gene lookup returns CDR1 SQVTM and CDR2 ANQGSEA. Trimming stripped 4 bases from V and 7 bases from J, with 11 bases between. CDR3 length: 12 residues. Written as DNA, the CDR3 is TGCAGCGTTGGGCCTAGAGGTAATGAGCAGTTCTTC. Translating gives CSVGPRGNEQFF.

The rearrangement links TRBV4-2 to TRBJ1-5, with 10 bases lining up with TRBD1. Germline V gene lookup returns CDR1 LGHNA and CDR2 YNFKEQ. CDR3 length: 15 residues. Unmatched junction bases numbered 6, after V lost 4 bases and J lost 6 bases. CDR3 coding DNA: TGTGCCAGCAGCCCCGGGACAGGGGCAGGTCAGCCCCAGCATTTT. Translation gives CASSPGTGAGQPQHF.

The chain carries TRBV7-3 and TRBJ2-1; 8 bases map to TRBD2. The germline CDR1 and CDR2 sequences are SGHTA and FQGTGA. There are 13 residues in the CDR3. After removal of 1 base from V and 7 bases from J, the junction contained 0 bases not matched to a gene. This chain's CDR3 is CASSLIAGNEQFF. The DNA of the CDR3 is TGTGCCAGCAGCTTAATAGCGGGGAATGAGCAGTTCTTC.

This sequence joins TRBV14 and TRBJ2-5, with a possible D match to TRBD2 (5 bases). The CDR3 is 13 amino acids. Between the trimmed V and J ends, which lost 4 bases and 4 bases, there was a span of 10 bases. The germline gives CDR1 SGHDN, CDR2 FVKESK. This CDR3 reads CASSREGPETQYF. In DNA, the CDR3 is TGTGCCAGCAGCCGTGAGGGCCCAGAGACCCAGTACTTC.

This clone occurred once. The V and J genes are TRBV10-3 and TRBJ2-7; TRBD1 might be the D (6 bases). Germline V gene sequence: CDR1 ENHRY, CDR2 SYGVKD. This CDR3 comprises 15 residues. Trimming removed 5 bases from V and 2 bases from J, with 16 bases in between. The CDR3 nucleotides are TGTGCCATCAGTCCGGACAGTAAAAGGACCTACGAGCAGTACTTC. It translates to CAISPDSKRTYEQYF.

The chain has TRBV28 and TRBJ2-1, with D possibly matching TRBD2 (5 bases). Germline CDR1 is MDHEN and CDR2 is SYDVKM. Trimming pared 5 bases from V and 7 bases from J, leaving 9 bases between. The CDR3 loop spans 12 amino acids. Here the CDR3 reads CASSRGSNEQFF. The CDR3 DNA sequence: TGTGCCAGCAGTAGAGGGTCAAATGAGCAGTTCTTC.

The chain uses TRBV6-5 and TRBJ1-3, with D unresolved. Germline V gene data show CDR1 as MNHEY and CDR2 as SVGAGI. The CDR3 has 14 amino acids. Trimming took 6 bases from V and 2 from J, leaving 11 bases between them. The CDR3 region has the DNA TGTGCCAGCAGCCACTTGGTAACTGGAAACACCATATATTTT. It yields the protein CASSHLVTGNTIYF.